This paragraph reports one T cell receptor beta chain. The antigen remains unidentified. The protocol was immunoSEQ multiplex PCR, while the TCRdb copy is restricted to in-frame clones and leaves out a portion. The table has 150,000 to 200,000 clones, about 94% seen once. This entry is derived from a study of T cell responses to AZD1222 COVID-19 vaccine. This CDR3 spans 15 amino acids. Germline V lookup: CDR1 SGHRS, CDR2 YFSETQ. Trimming pared 3 bases from V and 4 bases from J, leaving 16 bases between. Study findings and constraints: The donor cohort was predominantly white British with a female majority, and clonal diversity may have been underestimated.

Specimen: peripheral blood, collected on day 0 of AZD1222 vaccination. V gene TRBV5-1 combines with J gene TRBJ1-2, with a tentative D call TRBD1 (6 bases). The clonotype was recovered from an adult in good health. The chain's CDR3 is CASSSSAGAGYGYTF. In DNA, the CDR3 is TGCGCCAGCAGCTCCTCTGCGGGGGCGGGCTATGGCTACACCTTC.